The next 32 T cell receptor beta chains were all read from a single sample in a study of blood T cell repertoires in COVID-19. The assay was immunoSEQ multiplex PCR, and TCRdb's table has in-frame clones only and misses some. This table holds approximately 230,000 clones, approximately 90% found once. Sequenced input: peripheral blood. The receptors were sampled from a woman aged 25 to 39 with COVID-19, enrolled during active disease.

Written as DNA, the CDR3 is TGTGCCAGCAGGATGGGGACAGGTAGCTCCTACAATGAGCAGTTCTTC. It yields the protein CASRMGTGSSYNEQFF. The V and J genes are TRBV11-2 and TRBJ2-1, with 8 nucleotides matching TRBD1. V shed 6 bases, J shed 0 bases, and the junction held 7 bases outside the gene matches. Per germline, CDR1 SGHAT and CDR2 FQNNGV. The CDR3 totals 16 residues.

This clone appeared a few times. The V and J genes are TRBV5-4 and TRBJ2-5; TRBD2 is a possible D gene (5 bases). The V end lost 0 bases, the J end lost 5 bases, and 11 bases lay between the germline ends. Germline CDR1 SGHNT, CDR2 YYREEE (reference sequence). This CDR3 contains 14 residues. CDR3 sequence reads: CASSLARATETQYF. The CDR3, as DNA: TGTGCCAGCAGCTTGGCGAGGGCTACCGAGACCCAGTACTTC.

This clone was detected only once. The chain is built from TRBV7-9 and TRBJ2-5, with 11 bases identical to TRBD1. V trimming: 5 bases; J trimming: 5 bases; junction bases outside the gene matches: 10. Looked up from germline, CDR1 is SEHNR and CDR2 is FQNEAQ (reference sequence). CDR3 length equals 16 residues. As DNA, the CDR3 is TGTGCCAGCAGCCCAGATGGACAGGGGGCTTTCGAGACCCAGTACTTC. Its protein product is CASSPDGQGAFETQYF.

By sample fraction, this clone is medium-sized (0.01 to 0.1%). The chain joins TRBV11-2 to TRBJ2-1; 9 bases line up with TRBD1. Germline lookup yields CDR1 SGHAT and CDR2 FQNNGV. The length of the CDR3 is 18 residues. With V trimmed by 5 bases and J by 4 bases, 15 bases remained unmatched. The DNA for the CDR3 is TGTGCCAGCAGCAGCCCGGGACAGGGTGGATCAGGGTACAATGAGCAGTTCTTC. It codes for CASSSPGQGGSGYNEQFF.

The chain uses TRBV20-1 and TRBJ2-2; TRBD1 aligns across 7 bases. The CDR3 contains 13 residues. Germline loops: CDR1 DFQATT, CDR2 SNEGSKA (reference sequence). V lost 3 bases, J lost 4 bases, and 2 bases stayed unmatched. The DNA for the CDR3 is TGCAGTGCTAGTTCAGGGGGCACCGGGGAGCTGTTTTTT. It specifies CSASSGGTGELFF.

Of note for this clone: The junction departs from the called germline gene at one end, perhaps through a read error. The chain is built from TRBV28 and TRBJ2-4; D is possibly TRBD2 (5 bases). This CDR3 region has 13 residues. Germline V gene lookup returns CDR1 MDHEN and CDR2 SYDVKM. The CDR3 is CASSTNVVGETWF. The DNA of the CDR3 is TGTGCCAGCAGTACAAACGTGGTCGGGGAAACTTGGTTC.

In DNA form, the CDR3 reads TGTGCCAGCAGCCAAGGGCAGGGGGGCTATGGCTACACCTTC. This gives the protein CASSQGQGGYGYTF. V gene TRBV7-2 combines with J gene TRBJ1-2; 7 bases agree with TRBD1. After removal of 5 bases from V and 4 bases from J, the junction contained 7 bases not matched to a gene. Germline assignment: CDR1 SGHTA and CDR2 FQGNSA. CDR3 length equals 14 residues.

The chain carries TRBV4-1 and TRBJ2-1, with 8 bases identical to TRBD2. CDR1 MGHRA and CDR2 YSYEKL come from the germline V gene. This CDR3 contains 17 residues. J gave up 5 bases and V 1 base, and 10 bases lay outside the gene matches. The CDR3 region is CASSQVRMREVNNEQFF. The CDR3 DNA reads TGCGCCAGCAGCCAAGTGAGGATGCGGGAGGTGAACAATGAGCAGTTCTTC.

The chain links TRBV9 to TRBJ1-2, with D perhaps TRBD1 (6 bases). CDR1 is SGDLS and CDR2 is YYNGEE in the germline V gene. This CDR3 is built from 14 residues. V lost 5 bases to trimming and J lost 5 bases, with 16 bases between them. CDR3 residues: CASSLAGELYGYTF. The CDR3 DNA reads TGTGCCAGCAGTTTAGCAGGGGAGCTATATGGCTACACCTTC.

This clone was seen a few times. The V and J genes are TRBV18 and TRBJ2-7; 7 bases agree with TRBD2. Germline CDR1 reads KGHSH; CDR2 reads LQKENI. The ends lost 2 bases at V and 5 bases at J; junction bases unmatched: 15. The CDR3 spans 17 residues. The DNA for the CDR3 is TGTGCCAGCTCACCATATCACCCGGGCGGGAGAATTAACGAGCAGTACGTC. It specifies CASSPYHPGGRINEQYV.

The V call is TRBV14, the J call TRBJ2-2, with D maybe TRBD1 (5 bases). Per the germline V gene, CDR1 is SGHDN and CDR2 is FVKESK. The CDR3 consists of 15 residues. The germline V and J ends were trimmed by 2 bases and 6 bases, with 13 bases remaining between them. The CDR3 loop is CASSQTWGRPGELFF. As DNA, the CDR3 is TGTGCCAGCAGCCAAACCTGGGGCCGCCCCGGGGAGCTGTTTTTT.

The chain has TRBV15 and TRBJ2-7, with 9 bases fitting TRBD1. The CDR3 is made up of 14 amino acids. Germline V gene sequence: CDR1 LNHNV, CDR2 YYDKDF (reference sequence). The trim removed 2 bases at V and 5 bases at J, leaving 4 bases unmatched. The CDR3 coding sequence is TGTGCCACCAGCAGAACAGGGGGCTGGAACGAGCAGTACTTC. Amino acids: CATSRTGGWNEQYF.

The genes are TRBV6-5 and TRBJ2-3; unclear D gene. The CDR3 is 12 residues long. V was pared by 4 bases and J by 0 bases, with 2 bases between. The V gene's germline CDR1 is MNHEY and CDR2 SVGAGI. The CDR3 loop is CASSSSTDTQYF. The CDR3 nucleotides are TGTGCCAGCAGTTCTAGCACAGATACGCAGTATTTT.

The chain is built from TRBV6-1 and TRBJ1-2; TRBD1 matches 9 bases. Trimming cost V 6 bases and J 2 bases; bases outside gene matches: 4. Germline V gives CDR1 MNHNS, CDR2 SASEGT. The CDR3 extends over 14 amino acids. The chain's CDR3 is CASSQGQGNYGYTF. CDR3 bases: TGTGCCAGCAGCCAGGGACAGGGCAACTATGGCTACACCTTC.

Written as DNA, the CDR3 is TGTGCCTGGAGTCACGGAGGGTTCAGTCAGCCCCAGCATTTT. Amino acids: CAWSHGGFSQPQHF. The chain carries TRBV30 and TRBJ1-5; D is ambiguous. The CDR3 runs 14 residues. V lost 2 bases and J 6 bases, leaving 14 bases between the germline ends. CDR1 and CDR2 (germline): GTSNPN, SVGIG (reference sequence).

The chain combines TRBV5-1 with TRBJ2-2, with 10 bases identical to TRBD2. Unmatched junction bases numbered 4, after V lost 2 bases and J lost 3 bases. This CDR3 has 16 residues. Germline V gives CDR1 SGHRS, CDR2 YFSETQ. The CDR3 loop reads CASSLAGGGDTGELFF. As DNA, the CDR3 is TGCGCCAGCAGCTTAGCGGGAGGGGGAGACACCGGGGAGCTGTTTTTT.

V usage is TRBV7-6 and J usage is TRBJ1-2, with TRBD1 as a possible D gene (6 bases). Trimming stripped 5 bases from V and 2 bases from J, with 24 bases between. This CDR3 region has 18 residues. CDR1 is SGHVS, CDR2 FNYEAQ, per germline. The CDR3 here is CASSISDRPTLPNYGYTF. The CDR3 nucleotides read TGTGCCAGCAGCATATCGGACAGACCTACTCTTCCAAACTATGGCTACACCTTC. Using reference TRBV7-6 and TRBJ1-2 for the parts outside the CDR3, the full variable domain is GAGVSQSPRYKVTKRGQDVALRCDPISGHVSLYWYRQALGQGPEFLTYFNYEAQQDKSGLPNDRFSAERPEGSISTLTIQRTEQRDSAMYRCASSISDRPTLPNYGYTFGSGTRLTVV.

The rearrangement joins TRBV18 to TRBJ2-2; 9 bases are a match to TRBD1. Germline V CDR1 and CDR2: KGHSH, LQKENI. Trimming took 6 bases from V and 6 from J; bases not matched to a gene: 5. This CDR3 is 14 amino acids long. CDR3: CASSGQGSAGELFF. DNA for the CDR3: TGTGCCAGCTCGGGACAGGGTAGTGCCGGGGAGCTGTTTTTT.

The count of this clone is one. DNA for the CDR3: TGTGCCAGTCGACAACAGACAGGGATAGGATCACCCCTCCACTTT. This sequence encodes CASRQQTGIGSPLHF. This chain links TRBV19 with TRBJ1-6, with 7 bases matching TRBD1. Germline V gene lookup returns CDR1 LNHDA and CDR2 SQIVND (reference sequence). Trimming cost V 8 bases and J 10 bases; bases outside gene matches: 14. This CDR3 contains 15 residues.

The V and J genes are TRBV6-2 or TRBV6-3 and TRBJ1-1; D may be TRBD1 (6 bases). V was cut by 4 bases and J by 0 bases, with 21 bases left in between. Germline V gene lookup returns CDR1 MNHEY and CDR2 SVGEGT. There are 18 residues in the CDR3. CDR3 sequence reads: CASSSPGGRVGMNTEAFF. The CDR3 bases are TGTGCCAGCAGTTCCCCGGGGGGCCGGGTTGGGATGAACACTGAAGCTTTCTTT.

This rearrangement joins TRBV7-2 to TRBJ1-6; D is unresolved. CDR1 and CDR2 from the germline V gene are SGHTA and FQGNSA. This CDR3 is 14 amino acids long. The V end was cut by 5 bases, the J end by 9 bases, with 14 bases between. The CDR3 DNA reads as TGTGCCAGCAGCCCTGGTCCACGAGGTTCACCCCTCCACTTT. Residues: CASSPGPRGSPLHF.

V and J are TRBV19 and TRBJ2-1, with TRBD2 matching over 8 bases. After removal of 5 bases from V and 3 bases from J, the junction contained 9 bases not matched to a gene. Per the germline V gene, CDR1 is LNHDA and CDR2 is SQIVND (reference sequence). The CDR3 consists of 16 residues. Here the CDR3 DNA reads TGTGCCAGTAGTCCCATACGGGGGGGCCTCTACAATGAGCAGTTCTTC. This translates into CASSPIRGGLYNEQFF.

This chain joins TRBV15 and TRBJ2-7; D is possibly TRBD2 (5 bases). Germline V gene lookup returns CDR1 LNHNV and CDR2 YYDKDF (reference sequence). Trimming stripped 0 bases from V and 3 bases from J, with 6 bases between. The CDR3 covers 13 residues. The CDR3 bases are TGTGCCACCAGCAGAGACACTAGCTACGAGCAGTACTTC. Amino acids: CATSRDTSYEQYF.

The J gene is TRBJ2-7, the V gene TRBV6-5, with a possible D match to TRBD2 (5 bases). Germline assignment: CDR1 MNHEY and CDR2 SVGAGI. V dropped 6 bases and J dropped 3 bases, with 12 bases sitting between them. The length of the CDR3 is 13 residues. This chain's CDR3 is CASREAVGYEQYV. The CDR3 nucleotides read TGTGCCAGCAGGGAGGCAGTCGGCTACGAGCAGTACGTC.

The chain recombines TRBV18 with TRBJ1-2; 8 nucleotides match TRBD1. The CDR3 runs to 15 residues. After removal of 2 bases from V and 5 bases from J, the junction contained 7 bases not matched to a gene. The germline V gene encodes CDR1 KGHSH and CDR2 LQKENI. The CDR3 sequence is CASSPNGQGGYGYTF. The CDR3 DNA follows: TGTGCCAGCTCACCAAACGGACAGGGAGGATATGGCTACACCTTC.

This chain connects TRBV6-5 to TRBJ1-2; 9 bases are shared with TRBD1. Germline-derived CDR1 and CDR2 are MNHEY and SVGAGI. J lost 0 bases, V lost 0 bases, and 2 bases had no gene match. The CDR3 is made up of 16 amino acids. The chain's CDR3 is CASSYSGTGTNYGYTF. CDR3 DNA sequence: TGTGCCAGCAGTTACTCGGGGACAGGGACTAACTATGGCTACACCTTC.

The chain employs TRBV5-6 and TRBJ2-5; 7 nucleotides match TRBD1. V lost 6 bases and J lost 2; bases outside the gene matches: 10. The CDR3 has 15 amino acids. Germline lookup yields CDR1 SGHDT and CDR2 YYEEEE. The CDR3 DNA follows: TGTGCCAGCACCCCCAGAGTGACAGGGCAAGAGACCCAGTACTTC. Amino acid sequence: CASTPRVTGQETQYF.

This clone was seen only a few times. This chain uses TRBV15 with TRBJ2-7, with 10 bases identical to TRBD1. This CDR3 is 14 amino acids long. Per germline, CDR1 LNHNV and CDR2 YYDKDF (reference sequence). V dropped 3 bases and J dropped 3; count of bases not matched to a gene: 2. The CDR3 loop reads CATSRGQGNYEQYV. CDR3 coding DNA: TGTGCCACCAGCAGGGGACAGGGGAACTACGAGCAGTACGTC.

The chain is built from TRBV5-1 and TRBJ2-1, with D possibly TRBD1 on 6 matching bases. The CDR3 runs to 16 residues. The germline CDR1 and CDR2 sequences are SGHRS and YFSETQ. Trimming shortened V by 3 bases and J by 8 bases, and 21 bases separated the two germline ends. CDR3 protein: CASSWGHPSGGDEQFF. In DNA, the CDR3 is TGCGCCAGCAGCTGGGGACATCCCAGCGGAGGCGATGAGCAGTTCTTC.

The V call is TRBV6-2 or TRBV6-3, the J call TRBJ2-4, with 10 bases that match TRBD2. With 2 bases clipped from V and 9 bases from J, the junction kept 7 bases outside the gene matches. The CDR3 consists of 15 residues. CDR1 and CDR2 from the germline V gene are MNHEY and SVGEGT. CDR3 nucleotides: TGTGCCAGCAGTTACGAGGGACTAGCGAATGGCATTCAGTACTTC. Protein: CASSYEGLANGIQYF.

This clone was seen a single time. The chain links TRBV7-2 to TRBJ1-2; no clear D. V gave up 7 bases and J gave up 7 bases, with 10 bases separating them. Germline assignment: CDR1 SGHTA and CDR2 FQGNSA. The CDR3 spans 11 residues. The CDR3 region is CASNPVVGYTF. The CDR3 nucleotides are TGTGCCAGCAACCCAGTGGTTGGCTACACCTTC.

In this sample, this clone turned up once. The rearrangement uses TRBV21-1 and TRBJ2-7; the D segment call TRBD2 is taken from the table without a DNA check. TRBV21-1 is recorded as a pseudogene. The CDR3 consists of 12 residues. The CDR3 coding sequence is TGTGCCAGCAGCAAGGGAGCGCACGAGCAGTACGTC. Amino acid sequence: CASSKGAHEQYV.